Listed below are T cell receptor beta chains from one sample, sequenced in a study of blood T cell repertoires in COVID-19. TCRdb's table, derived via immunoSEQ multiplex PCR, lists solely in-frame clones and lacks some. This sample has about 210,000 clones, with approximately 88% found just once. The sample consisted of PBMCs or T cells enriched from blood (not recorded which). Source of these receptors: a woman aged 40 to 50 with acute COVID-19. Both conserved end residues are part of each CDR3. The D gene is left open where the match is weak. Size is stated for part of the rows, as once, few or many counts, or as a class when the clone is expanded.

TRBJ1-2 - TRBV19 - CASSLYGYTF TGTGCCAGTAGCCTGTATGGCTACACCTTC
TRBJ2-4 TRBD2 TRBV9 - CASSVDPAGGKNIQYF TGTGCCAGCAGCGTAGACCCAGCGGGAGGCAAAAACATTCAGTACTTC
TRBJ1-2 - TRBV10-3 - CAINPTGNIYGYTF TGTGCCATAAACCCAACAGGCAATATATATGGCTACACCTTC
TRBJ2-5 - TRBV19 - CASRSRGPETQYF TGTGCCAGTAGGTCCAGAGGCCCAGAGACCCAGTACTTC
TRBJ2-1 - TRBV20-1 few CSLIAENEQFF TGCAGTTTAATAGCGGAAAATGAGCAGTTCTTC
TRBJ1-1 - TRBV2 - CASRHDFNTEAFF TGTGCCAGCAGACACGATTTTAACACTGAAGCTTTCTTT
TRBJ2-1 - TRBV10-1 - CASSRDRREQFF TGCGCCAGCAGTCGAGACAGGCGTGAGCAGTTCTTC
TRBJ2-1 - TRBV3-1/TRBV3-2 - CASSQGGAGVYNEQFF TGTGCCAGCAGCCAAGGGGGAGCAGGGGTATACAATGAGCAGTTCTTC
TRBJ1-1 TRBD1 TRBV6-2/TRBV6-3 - CASSYGGQGGSEAFF TGTGCCAGCAGTTACGGGGGACAGGGTGGCTCTGAAGCTTTCTTT
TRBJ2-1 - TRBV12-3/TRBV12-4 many CASSSHGQLQFF TGTGCCAGCAGTTCCCATGGACAGTTGCAGTTCTTC
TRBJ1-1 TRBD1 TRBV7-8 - CASSLYFVPGQVSLNTEAFF TGTGCCAGCAGCCTCTACTTCGTCCCGGGACAGGTTAGCTTGAACACTGAAGCTTTCTTT
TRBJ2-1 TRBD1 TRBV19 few CASSSPTDRDEQFF TGTGCCAGTAGTTCCCCGACAGACAGGGATGAGCAGTTCTTC
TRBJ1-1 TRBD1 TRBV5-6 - CASSTQGTTEAFF TGTGCCAGCAGCACACAGGGGACCACTGAAGCTTTCTTT
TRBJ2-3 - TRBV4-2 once CASSQEQLRDTQYF TGTGCCAGCAGCCAAGAACAGTTGAGAGATACGCAGTATTTT
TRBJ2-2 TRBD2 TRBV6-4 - CASSEGAGDGTGELFF TGTGCCAGCAGTGAGGGTGCGGGAGATGGCACCGGGGAGCTGTTTTTT
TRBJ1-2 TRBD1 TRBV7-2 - CASSSPDRGNYGYTF TGTGCCAGCAGCTCCCCGGACAGGGGAAACTATGGCTACACCTTC
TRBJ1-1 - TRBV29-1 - CSVAWGGHTEAFF TGCAGCGTTGCCTGGGGAGGACACACTGAAGCTTTCTTT
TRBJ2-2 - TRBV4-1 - CASSQAVGVTGELFF TGCGCCAGCAGCCAAGCGGTAGGGGTAACCGGGGAGCTGTTTTTT
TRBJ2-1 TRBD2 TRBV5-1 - CASRAGTAYNEQFF TGCGCCAGCAGAGCGGGGACGGCCTACAATGAGCAGTTCTTC
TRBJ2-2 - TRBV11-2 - CASTIFGELFF TGTGCCAGCACCATTTTCGGGGAGCTGTTTTTT
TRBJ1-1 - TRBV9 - CASSVGTMNTEAFF TGTGCCAGCAGCGTAGGGACAATGAACACTGAAGCTTTCTTT
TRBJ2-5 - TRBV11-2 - CASSLRTFQETQYF TGTGCCAGCAGCTTACGGACTTTCCAAGAGACCCAGTACTTC
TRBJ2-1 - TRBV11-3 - CASSFSDRQFSSYNEQFF TGTGCCAGCAGCTTCAGCGACAGGCAATTTAGCTCCTACAATGAGCAGTTCTTC
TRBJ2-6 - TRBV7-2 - CASSSYMGDGANVLTF TGTGCCAGCAGTTCATACATGGGCGACGGGGCCAACGTCCTGACTTTC
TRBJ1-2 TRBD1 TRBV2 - CASHRGGFSGYTF TGTGCCAGCCACAGGGGAGGCTTTAGTGGCTACACCTTC
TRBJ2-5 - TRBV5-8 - CASSSGFTSGGETQYF TGTGCCAGCAGCTCCGGGTTTACTAGTGGGGGCGAGACCCAGTACTTC
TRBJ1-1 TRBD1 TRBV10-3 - CAIRPLTGELGEAFF TGTGCCATCAGACCTTTGACAGGGGAGCTTGGTGAAGCTTTCTTT
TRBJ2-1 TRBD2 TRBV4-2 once CASSQYGLAGSSYNEQFF TGTGCCAGCAGCCAATACGGACTAGCGGGTAGCTCCTACAATGAGCAGTTCTTC
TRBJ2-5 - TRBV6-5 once CASTRKETQYF TGTGCCAGCACCAGAAAGGAGACCCAGTACTTC
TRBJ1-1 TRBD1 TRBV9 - CASSPRDRGYRSTEAFF TGTGCCAGCAGCCCCCGGGACAGGGGATATCGGAGCACTGAAGCTTTCTTT
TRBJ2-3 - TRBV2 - CASSGRFTDTQYF TGTGCCAGCAGTGGGCGGTTCACAGATACGCAGTATTTT
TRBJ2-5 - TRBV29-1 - CSVLRDIQETQYF TGCAGCGTCCTCCGGGACATCCAAGAGACCCAGTACTTC
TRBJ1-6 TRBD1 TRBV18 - CASSPKGTAELLTLHF TGTGCCAGCTCACCGAAAGGGACAGCCGAACTCCTTACCCTCCACTTT
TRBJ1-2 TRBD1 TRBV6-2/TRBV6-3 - CASSKSGQGIRGYTF TGTGCCAGCAGTAAGTCGGGACAGGGGATACGAGGCTACACCTTC
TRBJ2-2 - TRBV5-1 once CASSLGGYNTGELFF TGCGCCAGCAGCTTGGGCGGGTATAACACCGGGGAGCTGTTTTTT
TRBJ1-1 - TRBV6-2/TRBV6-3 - CASSSGQTTEAFF TGTGCCAGCAGTTCCGGACAGACCACTGAAGCTTTCTTT
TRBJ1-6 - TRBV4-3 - CASSQGRENSPLHF TGCGCCAGCAGCCAAGGGAGGGAGAATTCACCCCTCCACTTT
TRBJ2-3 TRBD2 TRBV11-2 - CASSLSRGGGTQYF TGTGCCAGCAGCTTATCGCGCGGGGGGGGTACGCAGTATTTT
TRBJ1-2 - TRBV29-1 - CSVPAGAGLNYGYTF TGCAGCGTTCCCGCTGGGGCAGGCTTAAACTATGGCTACACCTTC
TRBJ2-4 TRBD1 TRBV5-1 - CASRRDRGAKNIQYF TGCGCCAGCAGACGGGACAGGGGAGCCAAAAACATTCAGTACTTC
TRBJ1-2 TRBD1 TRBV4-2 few CASSRGTANYGYTF TGTGCCAGCAGCCGGGGGACAGCTAACTATGGCTACACCTTC
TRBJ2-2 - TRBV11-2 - CASIVRNTGELFF TGTGCCAGCATCGTCCGGAACACCGGGGAGCTGTTTTTT
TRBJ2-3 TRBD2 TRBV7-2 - CASSLSGGATDTQYF TGTGCCAGCAGCCTAAGCGGGGGGGCGACAGATACGCAGTATTTT
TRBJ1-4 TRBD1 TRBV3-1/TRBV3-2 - CASSRVTGDVEKLFF TGTGCCAGCAGCCGAGTGACAGGGGATGTAGAAAAACTGTTTTTT
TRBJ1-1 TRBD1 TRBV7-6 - CASSLVGQGVEAFF TGTGCCAGCAGCTTAGTGGGACAGGGGGTTGAAGCTTTCTTT
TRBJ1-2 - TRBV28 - CASRRHPNYGYTF TGTGCCAGCAGGAGACACCCAAACTATGGCTACACCTTC
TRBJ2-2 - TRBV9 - CASSVEPAANTGELFF TGTGCCAGCAGCGTAGAGCCAGCGGCGAACACCGGGGAGCTGTTTTTT